The 5 T cell receptor beta chains listed next were all sequenced from one sample in a study of CD8+ T cells in alopecia areata. Reverse transcription of extracted RNA yielded cDNA, which provided the sequencing template. This table comes from immunoSEQ multiplex PCR, and its TCRdb copy is limited to in-frame clones, with some not included. The repertoire holds about 180,000 clones, with roughly 66% as singletons. Sample: CD8+ T cells sorted from blood, taken at week 0. Receptors originate from a human donor with alopecia areata.

The V and J genes are TRBV29-1 and TRBJ2-7, with 7 bases that match TRBD1. The J segment lost 0 bases and the V segment lost 6 bases, leaving 5 bases of the junction unmatched. The CDR3 runs 13 residues. CDR1 is SQVTM, CDR2 ANQGSEA, per germline. The CDR3 region has the DNA TGCAGCGTGGCAGGACAGGTCTCCTACGAGCAGTACTTC. It is translated as CSVAGQVSYEQYF.

This rearrangement joins TRBV29-1 to TRBJ2-5, with 9 bases lining up with TRBD1. CDR1 and CDR2 (germline): SQVTM, ANQGSEA. V lost 2 bases to trimming and J lost 5 bases; unmatched junction nucleotides: 9. The CDR3 totals 15 residues. CDR3 protein: CSVELRGQGSETQYF. The CDR3, as DNA: TGCAGCGTTGAATTGCGCGGACAGGGGAGCGAGACCCAGTACTTC.

The chain recombines TRBV29-1 with TRBJ1-2, with 9 bases aligning to TRBD1. Germline-derived CDR1 and CDR2 are SQVTM and ANQGSEA. This CDR3 spans 14 amino acids. V was clipped by 3 bases and J by 4 bases; unmatched bases: 6. This chain's CDR3 is CSVDPDRGGYGYTF. The CDR3 DNA sequence: TGCAGCGTTGATCCGGACAGGGGAGGCTATGGCTACACCTTC.

This clone was detected a few times. This chain connects TRBV29-1 to TRBJ2-7, with TRBD1 matching over 8 bases. The V segment lost 5 bases and the J segment 5 bases; nucleotides outside the gene matches: 8. CDR1 and CDR2 (germline): SQVTM, ANQGSEA. The CDR3 covers 13 residues. CDR3 in DNA: TGCAGCGTTACTCAGGGGGCGTGGGACGAGCAGTACTTC. Translated, it gives CSVTQGAWDEQYF.

The V gene is TRBV29-1, the J gene TRBJ2-7; 7 nucleotides line up with TRBD1. The CDR3 is 13 residues long. The V gene's germline CDR1 is SQVTM and CDR2 ANQGSEA. V lost 6 bases and J lost 0; bases outside the gene matches: 5. CDR3 amino acids: CSVYGTASYEQYF. The CDR3 nucleotides read TGCAGCGTGTACGGGACAGCCTCCTACGAGCAGTACTTC.